The 14 T cell receptor beta chains given below trace back to one sample, sequenced in a study of shared clonotypes between healthy human individuals. Only in-frame clones appear in the TCRdb table, and some are missing; sequencing was by immunoSEQ multiplex PCR. The sample has around 1.9 million clones; 85% to 95% are singletons. As defined, naive CD8 cells were CD45RO-negative and positively selected for CCR7, with terminally differentiated effector memory CD45RA+ cells excluded. Sequenced sample: naive CD8+ T cells from PBMCs. These receptors all come from a man aged 18 to 35 in good health. Some clones in this sample may be carry-over from other donors' samples.

A word on this clone: The sample holds other DNA sequences that translate to the same CDR3. The J gene is TRBJ1-1, the V gene TRBV19; 10 bases line up with TRBD1. The V and J ends lost 3 bases and 4 bases, in that order; junction bases with no gene match: 2. CDR1 LNHDA and CDR2 SQIVND come from the germline V gene (reference sequence). The CDR3 has 14 amino acids. The CDR3 sequence: CASSIRDRGTEAFF. As DNA, the CDR3 is TGTGCCAGTAGTATCCGGGACAGGGGCACTGAAGCTTTCTTT.

The J gene is TRBJ2-3, the V gene TRBV28; D may correspond to TRBD1 or TRBD2 (5 bases each). The germline V gene has CDR1 MDHEN and CDR2 SYDVKM. Trimming removed 2 bases at V and 5 bases at J, with 14 bases between. CDR3 length equals 15 residues. This CDR3 reads CASSLGTSVGDTQYF. CDR3 in DNA: TGTGCCAGCAGTTTAGGGACGAGTGTGGGAGATACGCAGTATTTT.

In this sample, this clone turned up a few times. Other DNA sequences of this sample code for an identical CDR3. The chain links TRBV19 to TRBJ1-1, with no clear D. The CDR3 sequence is 12 residues long. CDR1 is LNHDA and CDR2 is SQIVND in the germline V gene (reference sequence). V was cut by 3 bases and J by 5 bases, with 7 bases left in between. The CDR3 sequence: CASSMGFTEAFF. CDR3 sequence (DNA): TGTGCCAGTAGTATGGGGTTTACTGAAGCTTTCTTT.

The chain recombines TRBV7-3 with TRBJ2-1, with 7 positions matching TRBD1. CDR3 length: 15 amino acids. The junction had 4 bases not matched to a gene; V was cut back by 3 bases and J by 2 bases. Germline V CDR1 and CDR2: SGHTA, FQGTGA. This CDR3 reads CASSLAQGAYNEQFF. DNA of the CDR3: TGTGCCAGCAGCTTGGCGCAGGGGGCCTACAATGAGCAGTTCTTC.

V and J are TRBV19 and TRBJ2-2; 8 nucleotides match TRBD2. CDR3 length: 14 amino acids. V lost 10 bases to trimming and J lost 6 bases; unmatched junction nucleotides: 10. Germline CDR1 LNHDA, CDR2 SQIVND (reference sequence). CDR3 in DNA: TGTGCCACCGATGACGACGGGAGGGCCGGGGAGCTGTTTTTT. Its translation is CATDDDGRAGELFF.

This chain connects TRBV25-1 to TRBJ1-6, with unresolved D. The V end lost 4 bases, the J end lost 5 bases, and 9 bases lay between the germline ends. CDR1 and CDR2 from the germline V gene are MGHDK and SYGVNS. The CDR3 extends over 14 amino acids. CDR3 bases: TGTGCCAGCAGTGTTAAGAGACATAATTCACCCCTCCACTTT. Translating it yields CASSVKRHNSPLHF.

Concerning this clone: Other DNA sequences in the same sample also yield this CDR3. V is TRBV28 and J is TRBJ1-3, with 8 bases lining up with TRBD1. V dropped 6 bases and J dropped 1; count of bases not matched to a gene: 2. Germline assignment: CDR1 MDHEN and CDR2 SYDVKM. This CDR3 region has 14 residues. DNA for the CDR3: TGTGCCAGCAGACGACAGGGGTCTGGAAACACCATATATTTT. It translates to CASRRQGSGNTIYF.

This clone was seen a handful of times. CDR3 protein: CSVYGTGSEAFF. The CDR3 region has the DNA TGCAGCGTTTATGGGACAGGAAGTGAAGCTTTCTTT. The chain is built from TRBV29-1 and TRBJ1-1, with 8 bases aligning to TRBD1. Germline assignment: CDR1 SQVTM and CDR2 ANQGSEA. The ends lost 5 bases at V and 7 bases at J; junction bases unmatched: 6. The CDR3 sequence is 12 residues long. Full variable domain (missing parts from reference TRBV29-1 and TRBJ1-1): SAVISQKPSRDICQRGTSLTIQCQVDSQVTMMFWYRQQPGQSLTLIATANQGSEATYESGFVIDKFPISRPNLTFSTLTVSNMSPEDSSIYLCSVYGTGSEAFFGQGTRLTVV.

The gene calls are TRBV19 and TRBJ2-7; 9 positions match TRBD1. CDR3 length equals 16 residues. Germline V gene data show CDR1 as LNHDA and CDR2 as SQIVND (reference sequence). With V trimmed by 0 bases and J by 3 bases, 6 bases remained unmatched. The chain's CDR3 is CASSIDTGTGNYEQYF. The CDR3 DNA follows: TGTGCCAGTAGTATAGATACCGGGACAGGGAACTACGAGCAGTACTTC.

This chain joins TRBV28 and TRBJ2-5; D is perhaps TRBD2 (5 bases). This CDR3 has 15 residues. The V gene lost 6 bases and the J gene lost 0 bases, with 14 bases spanning the gap. CDR1 is MDHEN, CDR2 SYDVKM, per germline. The CDR3 here is CASRDSPGYQETQYF. CDR3 bases: TGTGCCAGCAGGGACTCCCCCGGGTACCAAGAGACCCAGTACTTC.

J is TRBJ2-1 and V is TRBV7-9; D is unresolved. CDR1 is SEHNR, CDR2 FQNEAQ, per germline (reference sequence). This CDR3 comprises 14 residues. V was pared by 6 bases and J by 8 bases, with 17 bases between. The CDR3 loop is CASSLNNLHHEQFF. CDR3 coding DNA: TGTGCCAGCAGTCTGAACAATCTTCATCATGAGCAGTTCTTC. Complete variable domain (other parts from reference TRBV7-9 and TRBJ2-1): DTGVSQNPRHKITKRGQNVTFRCDPISEHNRLYWYRQTLGQGPEFLTYFQNEAQLEKSRLLSDRFSAERPKGSFSTLEIQRTEQGDSAMYLCASSLNNLHHEQFFGPGTRLTVL.

Concerning this clone itself: Other DNA sequences of this sample code for an identical CDR3. The rearrangement uses TRBV28 and TRBJ2-1; no clear D gene. This CDR3 region has 14 residues. CDR1 MDHEN and CDR2 SYDVKM come from the germline V gene. V was trimmed by 3 bases and J by 0 bases, leaving 6 bases between them. The CDR3, as DNA: TGTGCCAGCAGTTTCTTGAGCTCCTACAATGAGCAGTTCTTC. Its translation: CASSFLSSYNEQFF.

V and J are TRBV6-1 and TRBJ1-1; tentatively, D is TRBD1 (6 bases). V lost 4 bases and J lost 1, with 10 bases in between. This CDR3 comprises 14 residues. Germline V gives CDR1 MNHNS, CDR2 SASEGT. The CDR3 sequence is CASSAGASNTEAFF. CDR3 coding DNA: TGTGCCAGCAGTGCAGGGGCCTCGAACACTGAAGCTTTCTTT.

As concerns this clone: The sample has other DNA sequences that encode this CDR3 too. This sequence joins TRBV27 and TRBJ2-7; 13 bases are shared with TRBD2. V dropped 6 bases and J dropped 2; count of bases not matched to a gene: 7. The length of the CDR3 is 16 residues. Germline lookup yields CDR1 MNHEY and CDR2 SMNVEV (reference sequence). CDR3 sequence reads: CASSRQLAGGPYEQYF. Written as DNA, the CDR3 is TGTGCCAGCAGCCGTCAACTAGCGGGAGGGCCCTACGAGCAGTACTTC.